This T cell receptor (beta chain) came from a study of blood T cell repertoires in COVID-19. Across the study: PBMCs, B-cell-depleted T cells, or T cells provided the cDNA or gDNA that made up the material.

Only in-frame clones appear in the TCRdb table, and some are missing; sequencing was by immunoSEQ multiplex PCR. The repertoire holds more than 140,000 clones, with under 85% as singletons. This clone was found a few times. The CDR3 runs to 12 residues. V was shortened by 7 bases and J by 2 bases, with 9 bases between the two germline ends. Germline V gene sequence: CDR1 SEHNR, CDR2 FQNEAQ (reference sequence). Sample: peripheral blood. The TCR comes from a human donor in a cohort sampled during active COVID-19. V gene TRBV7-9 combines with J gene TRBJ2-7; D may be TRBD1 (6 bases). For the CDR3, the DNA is TGTGCCAGCACCAGGACAGCCTACGAGCAGTACTTC. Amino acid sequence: CASTRTAYEQYF.